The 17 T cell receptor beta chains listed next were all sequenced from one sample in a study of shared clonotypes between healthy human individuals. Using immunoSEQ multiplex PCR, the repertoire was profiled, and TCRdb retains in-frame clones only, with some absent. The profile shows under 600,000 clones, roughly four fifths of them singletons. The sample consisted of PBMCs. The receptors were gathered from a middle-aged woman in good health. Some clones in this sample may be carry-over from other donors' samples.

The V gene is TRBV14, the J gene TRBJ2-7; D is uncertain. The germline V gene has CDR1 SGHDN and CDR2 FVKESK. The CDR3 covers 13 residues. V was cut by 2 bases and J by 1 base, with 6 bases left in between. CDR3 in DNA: TGTGCCAGCAGCCAAATAGGTTCCTACGAGCAGTACTTC. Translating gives CASSQIGSYEQYF.

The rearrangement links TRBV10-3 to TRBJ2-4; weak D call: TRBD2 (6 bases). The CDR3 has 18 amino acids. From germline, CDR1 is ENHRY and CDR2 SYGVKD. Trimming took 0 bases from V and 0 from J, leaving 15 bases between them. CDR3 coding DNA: TGTGCCATCAGTGAGTCTACCGGAGGGCCAGGAGCCAAAAACATTCAGTACTTC. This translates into CAISESTGGPGAKNIQYF.

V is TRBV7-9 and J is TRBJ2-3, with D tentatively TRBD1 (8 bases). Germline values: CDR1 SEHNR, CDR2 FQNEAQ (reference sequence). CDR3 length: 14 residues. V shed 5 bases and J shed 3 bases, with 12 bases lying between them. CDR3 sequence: CASSDRGGTDTQYF. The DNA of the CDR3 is TGTGCCAGCAGCGACAGGGGAGGGACAGATACGCAGTATTTT.

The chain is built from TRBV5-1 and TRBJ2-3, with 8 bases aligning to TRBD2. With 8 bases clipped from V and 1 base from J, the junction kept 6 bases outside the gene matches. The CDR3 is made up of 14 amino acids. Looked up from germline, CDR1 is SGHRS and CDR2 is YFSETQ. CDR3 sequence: CASQSGRGTDTQYF. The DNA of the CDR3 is TGCGCCAGTCAGAGCGGGAGAGGCACAGATACGCAGTATTTT.

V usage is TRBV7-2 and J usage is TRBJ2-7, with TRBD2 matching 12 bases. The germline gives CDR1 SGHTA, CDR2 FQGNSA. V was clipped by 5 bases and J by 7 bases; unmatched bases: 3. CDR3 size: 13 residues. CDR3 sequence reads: CASSLGLAGEQYF. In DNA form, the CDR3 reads TGTGCCAGCAGCCTCGGACTAGCGGGAGAGCAGTACTTC.

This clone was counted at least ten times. CDR3 nucleotides: TGTGCCAGCAGTACTAACCCGGGGGGAGTCTACGAGCAGTACTTC. Translated: CASSTNPGGVYEQYF. The V and J genes are TRBV2 and TRBJ2-7, with 7 bases lining up with TRBD2. V lost 5 bases to trimming and J lost 3 bases; unmatched junction nucleotides: 10. The CDR3 has 15 residues. The germline gives CDR1 SNHLY, CDR2 FYNNEI.

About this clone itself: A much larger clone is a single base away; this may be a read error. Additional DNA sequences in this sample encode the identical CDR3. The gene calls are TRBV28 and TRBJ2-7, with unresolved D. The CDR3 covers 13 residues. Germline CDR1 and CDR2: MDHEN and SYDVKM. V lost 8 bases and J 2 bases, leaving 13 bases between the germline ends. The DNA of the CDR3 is TGTGCCAGCGGGATCGGAGTGGCCTACGAGCAGTACTTC. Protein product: CASGIGVAYEQYF.

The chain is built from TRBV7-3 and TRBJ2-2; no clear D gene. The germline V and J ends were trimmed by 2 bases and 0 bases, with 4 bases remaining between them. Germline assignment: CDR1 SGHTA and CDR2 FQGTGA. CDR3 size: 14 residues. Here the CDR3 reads CASSLGSNTGELFF. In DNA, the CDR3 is TGTGCCAGCAGCTTAGGATCGAACACCGGGGAGCTGTTTTTT. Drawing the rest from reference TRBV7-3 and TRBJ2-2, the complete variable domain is GAGVSQTPSNKVTEKGKYVELRCDPISGHTALYWYRQSLGQGPEFLIYFQGTGAADDSGLPNDRFFAVRPEGSVSTLKIQRTERGDSAVYLCASSLGSNTGELFFGEGSRLTVL.

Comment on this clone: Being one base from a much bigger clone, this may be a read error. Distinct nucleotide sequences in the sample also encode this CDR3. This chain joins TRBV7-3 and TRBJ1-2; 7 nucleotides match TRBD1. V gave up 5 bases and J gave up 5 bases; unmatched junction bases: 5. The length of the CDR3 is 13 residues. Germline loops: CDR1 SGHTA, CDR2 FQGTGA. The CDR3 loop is CASSPGQDYGYTF. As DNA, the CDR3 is TGTGCCAGCAGCCCCGGACAGGATTATGGCTACACCTTC. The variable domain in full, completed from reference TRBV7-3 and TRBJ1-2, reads GAGVSQTPSNKVTEKGKYVELRCDPISGHTALYWYRQSLGQGPEFLIYFQGTGAADDSGLPNDRFFAVRPEGSVSTLKIQRTERGDSAVYLCASSPGQDYGYTFGSGTRLTVV.

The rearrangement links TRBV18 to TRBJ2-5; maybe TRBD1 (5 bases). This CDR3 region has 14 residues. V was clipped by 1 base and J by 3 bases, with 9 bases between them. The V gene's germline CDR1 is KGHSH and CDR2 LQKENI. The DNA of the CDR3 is TGTGCCAGCTCACCACGAAGGGGCGAAGAGACCCAGTACTTC. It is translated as CASSPRRGEETQYF.

CDR3 residues: CASSPTYLAAAYEQYF. CDR3 in DNA: TGTGCCAGCAGCCCCACGTACCTAGCCGCCGCCTACGAGCAGTACTTC. The genes are TRBV7-8 and TRBJ2-7, with D perhaps TRBD2 (5 bases). This CDR3 is built from 16 residues. Between the trimmed V and J ends, which lost 5 bases and 2 bases, there was a span of 19 bases. Germline V gene sequence: CDR1 SGHVS, CDR2 FQNEAQ.

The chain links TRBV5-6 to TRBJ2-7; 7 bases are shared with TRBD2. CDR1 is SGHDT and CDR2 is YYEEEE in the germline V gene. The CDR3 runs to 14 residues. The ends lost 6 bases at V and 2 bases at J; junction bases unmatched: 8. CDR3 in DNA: TGTGCCAGCAAATTGGGGGGAGGGCCCTACGAGCAGTACTTC. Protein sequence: CASKLGGGPYEQYF.

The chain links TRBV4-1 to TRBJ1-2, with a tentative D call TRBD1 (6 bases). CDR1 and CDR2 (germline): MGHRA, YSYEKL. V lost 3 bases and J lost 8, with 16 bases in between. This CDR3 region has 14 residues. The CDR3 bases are TGCGCCAGCAGCCAGGTTACAGGGTTCGGGGGCTACACCTTC. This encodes CASSQVTGFGGYTF.

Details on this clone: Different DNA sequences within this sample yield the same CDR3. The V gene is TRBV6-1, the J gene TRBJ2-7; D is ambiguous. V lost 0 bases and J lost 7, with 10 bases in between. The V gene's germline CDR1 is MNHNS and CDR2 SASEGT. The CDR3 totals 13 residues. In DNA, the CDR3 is TGTGCCAGCAGTGAAGCGCCACCGTATGAGCAGTACTTC. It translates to CASSEAPPYEQYF.

The CDR3 loop is CASSLVGAQATREQYF. The CDR3 nucleotides read TGTGCCAGCAGCTTAGTAGGCGCACAGGCAACGCGCGAGCAGTACTTC. The V call is TRBV7-2, the J call TRBJ2-7; D may be TRBD1 (5 bases). Germline V gene data show CDR1 as SGHTA and CDR2 as FQGNSA. V dropped 1 base and J dropped 6 bases, with 19 bases sitting between them. There are 16 residues in the CDR3.

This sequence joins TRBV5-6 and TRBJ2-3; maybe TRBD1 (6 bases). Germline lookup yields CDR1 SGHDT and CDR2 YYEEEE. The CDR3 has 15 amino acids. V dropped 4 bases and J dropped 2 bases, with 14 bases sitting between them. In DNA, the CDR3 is TGTGCCAGCAGCGGGGGACACGAAATCACAGATACGCAGTATTTT. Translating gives CASSGGHEITDTQYF.

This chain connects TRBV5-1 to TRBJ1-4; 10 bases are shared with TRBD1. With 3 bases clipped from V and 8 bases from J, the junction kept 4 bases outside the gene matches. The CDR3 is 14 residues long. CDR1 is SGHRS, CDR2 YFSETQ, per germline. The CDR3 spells CASSWGQGIEKLFF. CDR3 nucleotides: TGCGCCAGCAGCTGGGGACAGGGGATCGAAAAACTGTTTTTT.